Each of the 14 T cell receptor beta chains below was sequenced from the same sample in a study of T cell responses to AZD1222 COVID-19 vaccine. Profiling relied on immunoSEQ multiplex PCR, and the TCRdb table lists in-frame clones only, not all of them. In the table there are fewer than 200,000 clones, approximately 94% of which are singletons. Specimen: peripheral blood, collected 28 days after the second AZD1222 dose. The receptors were sampled from an adult who received the AZD1222 COVID-19 vaccine.

J is TRBJ1-5 and V is TRBV6-2 or TRBV6-3; D might be TRBD1 (5 bases). Germline CDR1 reads MNHEY; CDR2 reads SVGEGT. The V end was cut by 5 bases, the J end by 0 bases, with 8 bases between. The CDR3 extends over 14 amino acids. The CDR3 nucleotides read TGTGCCAGCAGTCAGGGTTATAGCAATCAGCCCCAGCATTTT. It encodes CASSQGYSNQPQHF.

The genes are TRBV2 and TRBJ2-1; TRBD2 matches 11 bases. The V and J ends lost 6 bases and 8 bases, in that order; junction bases with no gene match: 15. Per the germline V gene, CDR1 is SNHLY and CDR2 is FYNNEI. The CDR3 runs to 17 residues. The CDR3 spells CASRTDPPGLAVDEQFF. The CDR3 DNA follows: TGTGCCAGCAGAACCGACCCCCCGGGACTAGCGGTAGATGAGCAGTTCTTC.

The rearrangement uses TRBV6-2 or TRBV6-3 and TRBJ1-2; tentatively, D is TRBD1 (6 bases). The CDR3 covers 13 residues. Germline-derived CDR1 and CDR2 are MNHEY and SVGEGT. Trimming took 5 bases from V and 2 from J, leaving 9 bases between them. This chain's CDR3 is CASSDRQNYGYTF. The CDR3 bases are TGTGCCAGCAGTGACAGGCAAAACTATGGCTACACCTTC.

This chain connects TRBV14 to TRBJ1-1; perhaps TRBD1 as D (6 bases). Trimming stripped 4 bases from V and 2 bases from J, with 17 bases between. CDR1 and CDR2 (germline): SGHDN, FVKESK. This CDR3 region has 16 residues. The CDR3 DNA reads as TGTGCCAGCAGCCCGTTCGTTACAGGGAAAAACACTGAAGCTTTCTTT. Protein sequence: CASSPFVTGKNTEAFF.

This clone was detected only once. The V gene is TRBV7-9, the J gene TRBJ1-6; no clear D. The CDR3 is 16 amino acids. V was cut by 2 bases and J by 6 bases, with 14 bases left in between. The V gene's germline CDR1 is SEHNR and CDR2 FQNEAQ (reference sequence). The DNA of the CDR3 is TGTGCCAGCAGCTTATTCCCGGGGATGGGTAATTCACCCCTCCACTTT. Its translation is CASSLFPGMGNSPLHF.

This chain links TRBV5-5 with TRBJ1-3; the D is unclear. CDR1 is SGHKS, CDR2 YYEKEE, per germline (reference sequence). The germline V and J ends were trimmed by 0 bases and 0 bases, with 7 bases remaining between them. The CDR3 has 15 amino acids. The CDR3 loop is CASSLAGSSGNTIYF. The CDR3 DNA is TGTGCCAGCAGCTTGGCCGGCTCCTCTGGAAACACCATATATTTT. Drawing the rest from reference TRBV5-5 and TRBJ1-3, the complete variable domain is DAGVTQSPTHLIKTRGQQVTLRCSPISGHKSVSWYQQVLGQGPQFIFQYYEKEERGRGNFPDRFSARQFPNYSSELNVNALLLGDSALYLCASSLAGSSGNTIYFGEGSWLTVV.

The CDR3 here is CASSVADHGGLRNTQYF. The CDR3 DNA reads TGTGCCAGCAGTGTGGCTGATCACGGCGGACTCAGGAATACGCAGTATTTT. The rearrangement joins TRBV11-3 to TRBJ2-3, with a possible D match to TRBD2 (5 bases). Per the germline V gene, CDR1 is SGHNT and CDR2 is YENEEA. The CDR3 consists of 17 residues. Deletions cut 6 bases from V and 7 bases from J, with 26 bases between. Variable domain in full (rest from reference TRBV11-3 and TRBJ2-3): EAGVVQSPRYKIIEKKQPVAFWCNPISGHNTLYWYLQNLGQGPELLIRYENEEAVDDSQLPKDRFSAERLKGVDSTLKIQPAELGDSAVYLCASSVADHGGLRNTQYFGPGTRLTVL.

CDR3 sequence: CASSPLVVAGEHEQFF. As DNA, the CDR3 is TGTGCCAGCAGCCCATTAGTGGTAGCGGGAGAGCATGAGCAGTTCTTC. The J gene is TRBJ2-1, the V gene TRBV2, with 9 bases matching TRBD2. Germline CDR1 reads SNHLY; CDR2 reads FYNNEI. The trim removed 6 bases at V and 8 bases at J, leaving 14 bases unmatched. The CDR3 is 16 residues long.

This clone was seen only once. V usage is TRBV5-1 and J usage is TRBJ2-7, with D perhaps TRBD1 or TRBD2 (5 bases each). V lost 0 bases and J 2 bases, leaving 9 bases between the germline ends. Per the germline V gene, CDR1 is SGHRS and CDR2 is YFSETQ. This CDR3 contains 14 residues. CDR3 sequence (DNA): TGCGCCAGCAGCTTGGGGGACGATCCCTACGAGCAGTACTTC. It codes for CASSLGDDPYEQYF.

The gene calls are TRBV5-4 and TRBJ2-5, with 11 positions matching TRBD2. CDR1 and CDR2 (germline): SGHNT, YYREEE (reference sequence). The CDR3 spans 13 residues. V trimming: 2 bases; J trimming: 8 bases; junction bases outside the gene matches: 2. The CDR3 here is CASSFSGGETQYF. CDR3 bases: TGTGCCAGCAGCTTTAGCGGGGGGGAAACCCAGTACTTC. The variable domain in full, completed from reference TRBV5-4 and TRBJ2-5, reads ETGVTQSPTHLIKTRGQQVTLRCSSQSGHNTVSWYQQALGQGPQFIFQYYREEENGRGNFPPRFSGLQFPNYSSELNVNALELDDSALYLCASSFSGGETQYFGPGTRLLVL.

This clone turned up a few times. V usage is TRBV12-3 or TRBV12-4 and J usage is TRBJ2-2; the D gene is possibly TRBD1 (5 bases). The CDR3 is made up of 13 amino acids. V lost 6 bases to trimming and J lost 4 bases, with 9 bases between them. The CDR3 nucleotides are TGTGCCAGCAGAGGGGCTATCACCGGGGAGCTGTTTTTT. Protein sequence: CASRGAITGELFF.

The chain carries TRBV5-1 and TRBJ1-4, with TRBD1 matching over 11 bases. The CDR3 runs 17 residues. Germline lookup yields CDR1 SGHRS and CDR2 YFSETQ. The V and J ends lost 0 bases and 2 bases, in that order; junction bases with no gene match: 3. The CDR3 reads CASSLGRTGGTNEKLFF. CDR3 sequence (DNA): TGCGCCAGCAGCTTGGGCAGGACAGGGGGCACTAATGAAAAACTGTTTTTT.

Remarks on this clone: Additional DNA sequences in this sample encode the identical CDR3. CDR3 sequence (DNA): TGTGCCAGCAGGCAGGGACAGGCGTACGAGCAGTACTTC. This encodes CASRQGQAYEQYF. The V call is TRBV12-3 or TRBV12-4, the J call TRBJ2-7; 8 bases are shared with TRBD1. V trimming: 6 bases; J trimming: 4 bases; junction bases outside the gene matches: 5. The CDR3 extends over 13 amino acids.

The CDR3 loop is CASRPGLAGGRKQFF. The DNA for the CDR3 is TGTGCCAGCCGGCCGGGACTAGCGGGAGGACGGAAACAGTTCTTC. V and J are TRBV18 and TRBJ2-1; 15 bases map to TRBD2. The CDR3 loop spans 15 amino acids. J gave up 13 bases and V 8 bases, and 12 bases lay outside the gene matches. Germline CDR1 is KGHSH and CDR2 is LQKENI.